The 31 T cell receptor beta chains reported below all come from one sample, sequenced in a study of T cells after posttransplantation cyclophosphamide. TCRdb's table, derived via immunoSEQ multiplex PCR, lists solely in-frame clones and lacks some. This sample carries around 34,000 clones, none of them present only once. Source material: PBMCs. These TCRs come from a woman in her fifties or sixties in good health and a related stem cell transplant donor.

This clone was seen many times. The chain is built from TRBV5-1 and TRBJ2-7; no clear D gene. V lost 0 bases, J lost 3 bases, and 4 bases lay in between. The CDR3 runs to 12 residues. CDR1 and CDR2 (germline): SGHRS, YFSETQ. This CDR3 reads CASSLDFYEQYF. The CDR3 coding sequence is TGCGCCAGCAGCTTGGACTTCTACGAGCAGTACTTC.

This clone was recorded many times. The rearrangement joins TRBV5-8 to TRBJ2-7; the D is unclear. V gave up 4 bases and J gave up 2 bases, with 4 bases separating them. Looked up from germline, CDR1 is SGHTS and CDR2 is YDEGEE. The CDR3 is made up of 11 amino acids. The CDR3 DNA sequence: TGTGCCAGCAGCGTTACCTACGAGCAGTACTTC. Protein product: CASSVTYEQYF. The whole variable domain, remainder taken from reference TRBV5-8 and TRBJ2-7, is EAGVTQSPTHLIKTRGQQATLRCSPISGHTSVYWYQQALGLGLQFLLWYDEGEERNRGNFPPRFSGRQFPNYSSELNVNALELEDSALYLCASSVTYEQYFGPGTRLTVT.

The table lists this clone with many counts. The chain combines TRBV7-9 with TRBJ1-1; D unclear. The germline V gene encodes CDR1 SEHNR and CDR2 FQNEAQ (reference sequence). There are 14 residues in the CDR3. V gave up 5 bases and J gave up 1 base, with 11 bases separating them. CDR3 DNA: TGTGCCAGCAGCCCCCCCCCGGGGAACACTGAAGCTTTCTTT. Translated: CASSPPPGNTEAFF.

This clone was seen repeatedly, ten times or more. The chain joins TRBV12-3 or TRBV12-4 to TRBJ2-1; 7 positions agree with TRBD2. The V segment lost 5 bases and the J segment 10 bases; nucleotides outside the gene matches: 8. The CDR3 loop spans 13 amino acids. CDR3 amino acids: CASSPGLEDEQFF. The CDR3 DNA sequence: TGTGCCAGCAGTCCAGGACTAGAAGACGAGCAGTTCTTC.

This clone showed up many times. The chain is built from TRBV27 and TRBJ2-1; tentatively, D is TRBD1 or TRBD2 (5 bases each). Between the trimmed V and J ends, which lost 5 bases and 3 bases, there was a span of 14 bases. The CDR3 extends over 15 amino acids. CDR1 is MNHEY, CDR2 SMNVEV, per germline (reference sequence). CDR3 bases: TGTGCCAGCAGTCCCCCCGAGGGGTACTACAATGAGCAGTTCTTC. This gives the protein CASSPPEGYYNEQFF.

V and J are TRBV18 and TRBJ2-3; 7 nucleotides align to TRBD2. CDR1 is KGHSH and CDR2 is LQKENI in the germline V gene. V dropped 0 bases and J dropped 5; count of bases not matched to a gene: 8. The CDR3 length is 16 residues. The CDR3 region is CASSPPLAASVDTQYF. CDR3 in DNA: TGTGCCAGCTCACCACCCCTAGCGGCCAGCGTAGATACGCAGTATTTT.

This clone was seen only a few times. This chain links TRBV6-1 with TRBJ1-2; D is uncertain. The CDR3 loop spans 12 amino acids. CDR1 MNHNS and CDR2 SASEGT come from the germline V gene. V shed 3 bases and J shed 3 bases, with 5 bases lying between them. CDR3 coding DNA: TGTGCCAGCAGTGAGGCTGACTATGGCTACACCTTC. Translated: CASSEADYGYTF.

The table lists this clone with many counts. The CDR3 DNA is TGTGCCAGCAGCCAAGAACGTAAGGATGAAAAACTGTTTTTT. Translation gives CASSQERKDEKLFF. The gene calls are TRBV4-2 and TRBJ1-4; D gene ambiguous. From germline, CDR1 is LGHNA and CDR2 YNFKEQ. The CDR3 is made up of 14 amino acids. The V end was cut by 0 bases, the J end by 6 bases, with 8 bases between.

V and J are TRBV7-9 and TRBJ2-3; 9 bases map to TRBD2. Germline lookup yields CDR1 SEHNR and CDR2 FQNEAQ (reference sequence). Unmatched junction bases numbered 6, after V lost 1 base and J lost 4 bases. The CDR3 runs to 16 residues. The CDR3: CASSLGAGGNSDTQYF. CDR3 nucleotides: TGTGCCAGCAGCTTAGGAGCGGGAGGTAACTCAGATACGCAGTATTTT.

This clone was found many times. The CDR3 sequence: CASSFGLAEGEQYF. The CDR3 DNA follows: TGTGCCAGCAGTTTTGGACTAGCGGAAGGTGAGCAGTACTTC. This chain links TRBV27 with TRBJ2-7, with 10 bases lining up with TRBD2. J gave up 7 bases and V 3 bases, and 6 bases lay outside the gene matches. The CDR3 sequence is 14 residues long. Per the germline V gene, CDR1 is MNHEY and CDR2 is SMNVEV (reference sequence).

This clone was counted between two and nine times. The DNA of the CDR3 is TGTGCCAGTAGTTTGGGACTAGCGGGAGTAGAGACCCAGTACTTC. This gives the protein CASSLGLAGVETQYF. The V call is TRBV19, the J call TRBJ2-5, with 14 bases that match TRBD2. Per germline, CDR1 LNHDA and CDR2 SQIVND (reference sequence). The CDR3 totals 15 residues. Germline trimming cut 5 bases from V and 4 bases from J; bases unmatched to any gene: 3.

This clone was seen more than once but under ten times. The rearrangement uses TRBV30 and TRBJ1-3; D gene unclear. In germline, CDR1 is GTSNPN, CDR2 SVGIG (reference sequence). The CDR3 contains 15 residues. The V end lost 0 bases, the J end lost 0 bases, and 9 bases lay between the germline ends. The CDR3 reads CAWSVSGFSGNTIYF. In DNA form, the CDR3 reads TGTGCCTGGAGTGTTTCAGGATTCTCTGGAAACACCATATATTTT. Combining the CDR3 with reference TRBV30 and TRBJ1-3 gives the whole variable domain SQTIHQWPATLVQPVGSPLSLECTVEGTSNPNLYWYRQAAGRGLQLLFYSVGIGQISSEVPQNLSASRPQDRQFILSSKKLLLSDSGFYLCAWSVSGFSGNTIYFGEGSWLTVV.

This clone showed up just a few times. V usage is TRBV6-5 and J usage is TRBJ2-5, with 8 bases that match TRBD2. Germline V gives CDR1 MNHEY, CDR2 SVGAGI. The CDR3 covers 15 residues. V lost 2 bases and J lost 4; bases outside the gene matches: 6. The CDR3 loop reads CASSYAGGEAETQYF. The CDR3 DNA is TGTGCCAGCAGTTACGCGGGGGGCGAGGCAGAGACCCAGTACTTC.

This clone has at least ten counts. The J gene is TRBJ2-5, the V gene TRBV28; no definite D call. V was shortened by 5 bases and J by 2 bases, with 6 bases between the two germline ends. The CDR3 covers 12 residues. The V gene's germline CDR1 is MDHEN and CDR2 SYDVKM. CDR3 residues: CASSTLQETQYF. The CDR3 region has the DNA TGTGCCAGCAGTACACTACAAGAGACCCAGTACTTC.

Many counts were recorded for this clone. This sequence joins TRBV2 and TRBJ1-2; D may be TRBD1 (6 bases). The CDR3 runs to 16 residues. Trimming left V 4 bases short and J 4 bases short, with 19 bases between. Germline CDR1 is SNHLY and CDR2 is FYNNEI. The CDR3 DNA reads TGTGCCAGCAGTGGGGGAGGGGGTCAGAATCTCTATGGCTACACCTTC. It yields the protein CASSGGGGQNLYGYTF.

This clone came up many times. The chain uses TRBV7-9 and TRBJ2-7; D possibly corresponds to TRBD2 (6 bases). The germline CDR1 and CDR2 sequences are SEHNR and FQNEAQ (reference sequence). CDR3 length: 16 amino acids. Trimming took off 4 bases at V and 2 bases at J, with 18 bases between the two ends. The CDR3: CASSSWTGKRAYEQYF. CDR3 in DNA: TGTGCCAGCAGCTCGTGGACGGGTAAGCGGGCCTACGAGCAGTACTTC. Based on the CDR3 plus reference TRBV7-9 and TRBJ2-7, the full variable domain is DTGVSQNPRHKITKRGQNVTFRCDPISEHNRLYWYRQTLGQGPEFLTYFQNEAQLEKSRLLSDRFSAERPKGSFSTLEIQRTEQGDSAMYLCASSSWTGKRAYEQYFGPGTRLTVT.

This clone was detected many times. The J gene is TRBJ2-3, the V gene TRBV18; 10 bases agree with TRBD2. This CDR3 has 18 residues. Germline CDR1 KGHSH, CDR2 LQKENI. Unmatched junction bases numbered 16, after V lost 1 base and J lost 9 bases. CDR3 region: CASSPQTSGNARRYTQYF. CDR3 in DNA: TGTGCCAGCTCACCACAAACTAGCGGGAACGCCCGGCGGTACACGCAGTATTTT.

This clone was seen repeatedly, ten times or more. The V call is TRBV18, the J call TRBJ2-1; 12 bases align to TRBD2. The CDR3 extends over 18 amino acids. The germline V gene encodes CDR1 KGHSH and CDR2 LQKENI. The V gene end was trimmed by 3 bases and the J gene end by 2 bases; junction bases not matched to a gene: 8. This chain's CDR3 is CASSPDLTSGRPYNEQFF. CDR3 DNA sequence: TGTGCCAGCTCACCGGACCTAACTAGCGGGAGGCCCTACAATGAGCAGTTCTTC.

This clone was observed at least ten times. The J gene is TRBJ2-1, the V gene TRBV18, with 9 bases lining up with TRBD1. The V gene's germline CDR1 is KGHSH and CDR2 LQKENI. The CDR3 runs 17 residues. The junction had 14 bases not matched to a gene; V was cut back by 6 bases and J by 5 bases. CDR3 coding DNA: TGTGCCAGCTCGCCGAAACTTCCGGGACAGGGCGACAATGAGCAGTTCTTC. Its protein product is CASSPKLPGQGDNEQFF.

The V gene is TRBV6-5, the J gene TRBJ2-5, with D maybe TRBD1 (6 bases). In germline, CDR1 is MNHEY, CDR2 SVGAGI. The length of the CDR3 is 15 residues. Between the trimmed V and J ends, which lost 7 bases and 5 bases, there was a span of 20 bases. The CDR3 loop reads CASTKGGAGDETQYF. The CDR3, as DNA: TGTGCCAGCACCAAAGGGGGTGCAGGGGACGAGACCCAGTACTTC.

In this sample, this clone turned up a few times. The genes are TRBV12-3 or TRBV12-4 and TRBJ1-5, with TRBD1 identical over 12 bases. This CDR3 is 21 amino acids long. J gave up 0 bases and V 1 base, and 13 bases lay outside the gene matches. The CDR3 protein is CASSLVTGQGASSYSNQPQHF. The DNA for the CDR3 is TGTGCCAGCAGTTTAGTAACGGGACAGGGGGCTTCCTCGTATAGCAATCAGCCCCAGCATTTT.

This clone was observed at least ten times. V and J are TRBV7-3 and TRBJ1-1; no firm D call. CDR3 length equals 13 residues. The germline V gene has CDR1 SGHTA and CDR2 FQGTGA. V was pared by 5 bases and J by 0 bases, with 7 bases between. The CDR3 nucleotides are TGTGCCAGCAGCCACTATATGAACACTGAAGCTTTCTTT. Encoded protein: CASSHYMNTEAFF.

This clone was detected many times. The rearrangement uses TRBV28 and TRBJ2-7; possibly TRBD1 for D (7 bases). The V end was cut by 7 bases, the J end by 8 bases, with 21 bases between. The length of the CDR3 is 14 residues. CDR1 is MDHEN, CDR2 SYDVKM, per germline. This chain's CDR3 is CASTRGPPGGKQYF. CDR3 nucleotide sequence: TGTGCCAGCACGAGGGGGCCTCCCGGAGGGAAGCAGTACTTC.

This clone was observed many times. V gene TRBV2 combines with J gene TRBJ2-7; 8 bases are shared with TRBD1. Per germline, CDR1 SNHLY and CDR2 FYNNEI. CDR3 size: 14 residues. Trimming removed 6 bases from V and 2 bases from J; junction bases left unmatched: 6. This chain's CDR3 is CASRRGQATYEQYF. Here the CDR3 DNA reads TGTGCCAGCAGGAGGGGACAGGCTACCTACGAGCAGTACTTC.

Ten or more counts support this clone. V is TRBV19 and J is TRBJ1-1; D may be TRBD1 (5 bases). CDR1 LNHDA and CDR2 SQIVND come from the germline V gene (reference sequence). The V gene lost 5 bases and the J gene lost 6 bases, with 10 bases spanning the gap. The CDR3 has 12 amino acids. CDR3 in amino acids: CASSDGGAEAFF. CDR3 sequence (DNA): TGTGCCAGTAGTGATGGGGGGGCTGAAGCTTTCTTT.

The sample holds many counts of this clone. The chain carries TRBV27 and TRBJ1-5; 10 bases line up with TRBD1. Germline V gene data show CDR1 as MNHEY and CDR2 as SMNVEV (reference sequence). CDR3 length equals 17 residues. V lost 5 bases to trimming and J lost 0 bases; unmatched junction nucleotides: 7. The CDR3 region has the DNA TGTGCCAGCAGTCCCGGACAGGGGGGGACTAGCAATCAGCCCCAGCATTTT. Translated: CASSPGQGGTSNQPQHF.

The chain recombines TRBV19 with TRBJ2-3; D possibly matches TRBD1 or TRBD2 (5 bases each). The ends were cut back, 6 bases at V and 2 bases at J, with 18 bases in the middle. The CDR3 has 16 amino acids. Germline V CDR1 and CDR2: LNHDA, SQIVND (reference sequence). The CDR3 loop is CASSLSRGGHTDTQYF. In nucleotides, the CDR3 is TGTGCCAGTAGCCTTTCTCGCGGAGGACACACAGATACGCAGTATTTT.

Here the CDR3 reads CASSWGGQGGEQYF. The DNA for the CDR3 is TGCGCCAGCAGCTGGGGAGGACAGGGCGGCGAGCAGTACTTC. J is TRBJ2-7 and V is TRBV5-1, with 8 bases matching TRBD1. Per germline, CDR1 SGHRS and CDR2 YFSETQ. This CDR3 spans 14 amino acids. Trimming at V came to 3 bases and at J to 6 bases, leaving 8 bases not matched to a gene.

This clone was found many times. The rearrangement uses TRBV18 and TRBJ2-3; 7 bases line up with TRBD2. J gave up 1 base and V 2 bases, and 3 bases lay outside the gene matches. CDR1 and CDR2 from the germline V gene are KGHSH and LQKENI. This CDR3 is built from 15 residues. CDR3 in DNA: TGTGCCAGCTCACCAGTGCTAGCGGGCACAGATACGCAGTATTTT. Its protein is CASSPVLAGTDTQYF.

This clone was picked up many times. This chain connects TRBV19 to TRBJ2-1, with D uncertain. This CDR3 region has 12 residues. Between the trimmed V and J ends, which lost 3 bases and 9 bases, there was a span of 9 bases. CDR1 is LNHDA, CDR2 SQIVND, per germline (reference sequence). CDR3 nucleotides: TGTGCCAGTAGTATGGTAGGCGGTGAGCAGTTCTTC. It specifies CASSMVGGEQFF.

This clone was counted at least ten times. V gene TRBV5-1 combines with J gene TRBJ1-1, with unresolved D. The CDR3 has 14 amino acids. CDR1 and CDR2 from the germline V gene are SGHRS and YFSETQ. V lost 0 bases and J lost 1, with 7 bases in between. The CDR3 coding sequence is TGCGCCAGCAGCTTGGGATCAGGGAACACTGAAGCTTTCTTT. The encoded protein is CASSLGSGNTEAFF.